This T cell receptor (beta chain) was found in a study of blood T cell repertoires in COVID-19 (dated by TCRdb to the early 2020s). For context, the study as a whole: Collaborator samples came from the United States, Italy and Spain and covered acute and convalescent phases of COVID-19. The material from the prospective study consisted of cDNA or gDNA derived from T cells, B-cell-depleted T cells, or PBMCs. Samples came from the ongoing ImmuneRACE study (first 160 participants) plus 1,254 subjects from 6 global collaborators. The sample metadata nearly always contained a de-identified subject ID, COVID-19 status, age in years and sex. The dataset comprised deeply sampled blood TCRbeta repertoires from subjects exposed to, actively infected with, or recovered from COVID-19. The repertoires were released in a freely available public database meant as a resource for research on the immune response to SARS-CoV-2. HLA class I and class II types, where available, came from metadata supplied by the sample provider rather than from assay-based typing. Summary of the overall study and its limitations: Clinical and demographic metadata were provided uncurated, with the amount varying by source and participant.

The immunoSEQ Assay, a bias-controlled multiplex PCR, was used to amplify TCRbeta CDR3 regions from genomic DNA. The original methods were these. The number of nucleated cells in each sample was estimated from the amplification of reference gene primers within the assay. To quantify the absolute abundance of each unique TCRbeta CDR3 rearrangement, sequence reads were collapsed and filtered. Productive Simpson clonality was computed per sample as the square root of Simpson's diversity index over productive rearrangements. The source is immuneACCESS, and TCRdb retained only in-frame sequences with V and J called. Part of the clones is not carried over; for the studies checked, unresolved V genes explain less than half of this, and the remainder is unexplained. D and trimming were read from the DNA, whereas the V and J calls and clone size are those reported in that table. The sample contains about 200,000 clones, more than 70% of them found a single time. Of the sample, roughly 13% falls within the top ten clones.

Each collaborating institution followed its own protocols to collect whole blood in K2EDTA tubes. For TCRbeta analysis, collaborators shipped samples as frozen whole blood, isolated PBMCs, or DNA extracted from either of those sample types. Sequences KGHSH (CDR1) and LQKENI (CDR2) are obtained from the germline V gene. The CDR3 runs 14 residues from the cysteine to the phenylalanine. Of the read, only the CDR3 DNA is kept; its 42 bases are in frame from base 1. Trimming takes 6 bases from V and 2 bases from J, and the germline ends sit 14 bases apart. Of note for this clone: There is no known antigen for this receptor. Nothing much larger sits one base from this clone, and base qualities are not available.

The clonotype originates from a human donor in a cohort sampled during active COVID-19. The sequenced sample consisted of peripheral blood. The rearrangement combines TRBV18 with TRBJ2-7; the D gene is perhaps TRBD1, from 5 matching bases. The base sequence is TGTGCCAGCTCCCCGCGGACATCTGCCTACGAGCAGTACTTC. It is translated as CASSPRTSAYEQYF. Extended through the reference TRBV18 and TRBJ2-7 proteins, this CDR3 yields the full variable domain: NAGVMQNPRHLVRRRGQEARLRCSPMKGHSHVYWYRQLPEEGLKFMVYLQKENIIDESGMPKERFSAEFPKEGPSILRIQQVVRGDSAAYFCASSPRTSAYEQYFGPGTRLTVT.